This entry lists 10 T cell receptor beta chains sequenced from one sample in a study of cytomegalovirus exposure and HLA in healthy donors. It was with 60 Vbeta and 13 Jbeta primers that the PCR ran. This table comes from immunoSEQ multiplex PCR, and its TCRdb copy is limited to in-frame clones, with some not included. The sample holds roughly 190,000 clones, roughly 73% seen once. The specimen was PBMCs. These receptors were obtained from a female donor in good health and CMV-seronegative.

The sample holds one count of this clone. CDR3 bases: TGTGCCTGGGGGCACCGCCTCTCCTACGAGCAGTACTTC. It translates to CAWGHRLSYEQYF. V usage is TRBV30 and J usage is TRBJ2-5; D is ambiguous. The end of the DNA aligns better with TRBJ2-7, so the J call may be wrong. The germline V gene has CDR1 GTSNPN and CDR2 SVGIG (reference sequence). This CDR3 spans 13 amino acids.

The CDR3 nucleotides read TGCGCCAGCAGCAGCCGACAGGATGCTTTGACCGAGCAGTACTTC. Protein product: CASSSRQDALTEQYF. The chain employs TRBV5-1 and TRBJ2-7; a possible D gene is TRBD1 (6 bases). This CDR3 is 15 amino acids long. The V and J ends lost 4 bases and 6 bases respectively, with 20 bases between them. Germline CDR1 and CDR2: SGHRS and YFSETQ.

The chain combines TRBV19 with TRBJ2-7, with TRBD1 identical over 8 bases. J lost 5 bases, V lost 10 bases, and 10 bases had no gene match. The CDR3 loop spans 13 amino acids. Germline CDR1 and CDR2: LNHDA and SQIVND (reference sequence). CDR3: CATRDRLNNEQYF. CDR3 nucleotide sequence: TGTGCCACCCGGGACAGGCTAAACAACGAGCAGTACTTC.

This clone came up once. The chain uses TRBV27 and TRBJ1-1; possibly TRBD1 for D (6 bases). The CDR3 loop spans 14 amino acids. The V gene lost 5 bases and the J gene lost 3 bases, with 13 bases spanning the gap. Per germline, CDR1 MNHEY and CDR2 SMNVEV (reference sequence). In nucleotides, the CDR3 is TGTGCCAGCAGTCTAGCAGCAGGGGACACTGAAGCTTTCTTT. Amino acids: CASSLAAGDTEAFF.

This clone was seen a handful of times. The sample holds other DNA sequences that translate to the same CDR3. The genes are TRBV5-1 and TRBJ1-3; D perhaps matches TRBD1 (5 bases). This CDR3 comprises 14 residues. Trimming pared 0 bases from V and 6 bases from J, leaving 10 bases between. In germline, CDR1 is SGHRS, CDR2 YFSETQ. Here the CDR3 DNA reads TGCGCCAGCAGCTTGGGCAGGGTTGAAAACACCATATATTTT. Its protein product is CASSLGRVENTIYF.

The rearrangement uses TRBV7-8 and TRBJ2-2; 7 nucleotides align to TRBD2. This CDR3 comprises 14 residues. Germline V gene lookup returns CDR1 SGHVS and CDR2 FQNEAQ. The J segment lost 2 bases and the V segment lost 8 bases, leaving 5 bases of the junction unmatched. Here the CDR3 reads CASWGGSNTGELFF. The CDR3 region has the DNA TGTGCCAGCTGGGGGGGGTCCAACACCGGGGAGCTGTTTTTT.

The V and J genes are TRBV19 and TRBJ1-1, with a tentative D call TRBD1 (5 bases). This CDR3 is built from 15 residues. CDR1 is LNHDA and CDR2 is SQIVND in the germline V gene (reference sequence). Trimming took 0 bases from V and 4 from J, leaving 12 bases between them. The CDR3 bases are TGTGCCAGTAGTATAGATCACAGGCCGAGCACTGAAGCTTTCTTT. It translates to CASSIDHRPSTEAFF.

The chain has TRBV6-5 and TRBJ2-2; TRBD2 matches at 12 bases. Germline CDR1 is MNHEY and CDR2 is SVGAGI. The CDR3 is 15 amino acids. Trimming removed 7 bases from V and 4 bases from J; junction bases left unmatched: 4. As DNA, the CDR3 is TGTGCCAGCATTGGGGGACTAGCGGGCACCGGGGAGCTGTTTTTT. It codes for CASIGGLAGTGELFF.

V is TRBV30 and J is TRBJ2-3; D gene uncertain. Germline CDR1 GTSNPN, CDR2 SVGIG (reference sequence). V was cut by 0 bases and J by 0 bases, with 19 bases left in between. The CDR3 is 18 residues long. CDR3 protein: CAWSVGLSLGMSTDTQYF. DNA of the CDR3: TGTGCCTGGAGTGTGGGTTTGAGTCTAGGTATGAGCACAGATACGCAGTATTTT.

V is TRBV19 and J is TRBJ2-1; no clear D. Germline-derived CDR1 and CDR2 are LNHDA and SQIVND (reference sequence). CDR3 size: 12 residues. V was trimmed by 2 bases and J by 4 bases, leaving 3 bases between them. As DNA, the CDR3 is TGTGCCAGTAGTATAATATACAATGAGCAGTTCTTC. Protein product: CASSIIYNEQFF.